These 5 T cell receptor beta chains were all obtained from the same sample, sequenced in a study of blood T cell repertoires in COVID-19. Clones were sequenced by immunoSEQ multiplex PCR, and TCRdb holds only the in-frame ones, with some missing. The repertoire holds approximately 24,000 clones, with about nine tenths as singletons. Specimen: peripheral blood. Every receptor here comes from a man aged 50 or older with active COVID-19.

The chain carries TRBV7-8 and TRBJ2-1, with 14 positions matching TRBD2. Germline trimming cut 3 bases from V and 8 bases from J; bases unmatched to any gene: 3. The CDR3 has 15 amino acids. The V gene's germline CDR1 is SGHVS and CDR2 FQNEAQ. CDR3 region: CASSFRTSGGYEQFF. CDR3 nucleotides: TGTGCCAGCAGCTTTCGGACTAGCGGGGGGTATGAGCAGTTCTTC.

The chain joins TRBV6-5 to TRBJ1-5; TRBD1 matches at 7 bases. The germline CDR1 and CDR2 sequences are MNHEY and SVGAGI. This CDR3 is 14 amino acids long. The J segment lost 0 bases and the V segment lost 7 bases, leaving 3 bases of the junction unmatched. The CDR3 region is CASTRGISNQPQHF. For the CDR3, the DNA is TGTGCCAGCACCAGGGGGATTAGCAATCAGCCCCAGCATTTT.

The chain links TRBV6-5 to TRBJ1-4; no reliable D call. The CDR3 loop spans 14 amino acids. V was clipped by 2 bases and J by 8 bases, with 12 bases between them. Germline CDR1 reads MNHEY; CDR2 reads SVGAGI. The CDR3 nucleotides read TGTGCCAGCAGTTACACGGGGATGGGGGAAAAACTGTTTTTT. Protein: CASSYTGMGEKLFF.

CDR3 loop: CASSQDRLFGGDTQYF. Here the CDR3 DNA reads TGCGCCAGCAGCCAAGATCGGCTGTTCGGAGGGGATACGCAGTATTTT. The V and J genes are TRBV4-3 and TRBJ2-3, with D possibly matching TRBD2 (6 bases). Looked up from germline, CDR1 is LGHNA and CDR2 is YSLEER. The CDR3 runs to 16 residues. V lost 0 bases to trimming and J lost 6 bases, with 16 bases between them.

The sample holds a few counts of this clone. The chain carries TRBV27 and TRBJ2-7, with 7 nucleotides matching TRBD1. The germline CDR1 and CDR2 sequences are MNHEY and SMNVEV (reference sequence). The CDR3 loop spans 13 amino acids. The trim removed 6 bases at V and 5 bases at J, leaving 7 bases unmatched. The CDR3 reads CASSPTGPNEQYV. The CDR3 DNA is TGTGCCAGCAGCCCGACAGGGCCGAACGAGCAGTACGTC.